The 22 T cell receptor beta chains presented below share a single source sample, sequenced in a study of regulatory T cells in long-lasting Graves disease. Time point given: persistent/refractory GD, antithyroid drugs over 5 years with positive TRAb. With RNA extracted from PBMCs as input, the TCR library was made. Assembly of TCR beta libraries relied on iRepertoire HTBI primers together with Arm-PCR of CDR3 regions. TCRdb reprocessed the multiplex PCR reads via MiXCR and lists one record per CDR3 protein. This table holds hundreds of thousands of distinct CDR3 sequences, less than 25% found once. The sequencing here drew on peripheral blood mononuclear cells (PBMCs), taken when the disease was refractory, from a patient treated with antithyroid drugs. These receptors were obtained from a female donor with Graves disease.

The chain joins TRBV10-1 to TRBJ2-7; D remains unclear. Germline loops: CDR1 WNHNN, CDR2 SYGVQD (reference sequence). Trimming took off 0 bases at V and 7 bases at J, with 16 bases between the two ends. The CDR3 is 15 amino acids. CDR3 sequence reads: CASSESVADPIEQYF. Here the CDR3 DNA reads TGCGCCAGCAGTGAGTCTGTGGCTGATCCTATAGAGCAGTACTTC.

The chain carries TRBV29-1 and TRBJ2-2; tentatively, D is TRBD1 (5 bases). This CDR3 has 14 residues. V dropped 4 bases and J dropped 4 bases, with 13 bases sitting between them. Germline assignment: CDR1 SQVTM and CDR2 ANQGSEA. The DNA for the CDR3 is TGCAGCGTTGCCAGGGTGGAGACCACCGGGGAGCTGTTTTTT. It is translated as CSVARVETTGELFF.

This chain links TRBV27 with TRBJ2-3, with TRBD1 identical over 7 bases. This CDR3 has 15 amino acids. With 5 bases clipped from V and 2 bases from J, the junction kept 7 bases outside the gene matches. Germline lookup yields CDR1 MNHEY and CDR2 SMNVEV (reference sequence). The CDR3 bases are TGTGCCAGCAGTCCAAGGGGGCTCCTCACAGATACGCAGTATTTT. Amino acid sequence: CASSPRGLLTDTQYF.

Ten or more counts support this clonotype. The chain joins TRBV12-3 or TRBV12-4 to TRBJ2-7; 8 nucleotides agree with TRBD1. V lost 6 bases, J lost 6 bases, and 4 bases stayed unmatched. This CDR3 comprises 12 residues. The CDR3 DNA follows: TGTGCCAGCAGACCAGGGGGCGGCGAGCAGTACTTC. This codes for CASRPGGGEQYF.

This clonotype was observed at least ten times. The chain recombines TRBV28 with TRBJ1-2; no firm D call. In germline, CDR1 is MDHEN, CDR2 SYDVKM. V lost 7 bases to trimming and J lost 5 bases, with 17 bases between them. The CDR3 runs 14 residues. The DNA of the CDR3 is TGTGCCAGCACCGACCTTCTCGTACATTATGGCTACACCTTC. Its translation is CASTDLLVHYGYTF.

DNA of the CDR3: TGTGCCAGTAGTCGTGACACTCAGCCCCAGCATTTT. Translated: CASSRDTQPQHF. The V call is TRBV19, the J call TRBJ1-5; D ambiguous. Germline assignment: CDR1 LNHDA and CDR2 SQIVND (reference sequence). V lost 5 bases to trimming and J lost 6 bases, with 8 bases between them. This CDR3 comprises 12 residues.

In its sample, this clonotype was seen a few times. This may stem from a read error, because a much larger clone lies one nucleotide away. The chain recombines TRBV10-3 with TRBJ2-7, with 9 bases matching TRBD2. The CDR3 totals 16 residues. The germline V gene has CDR1 ENHRY and CDR2 SYGVKD. As DNA, the CDR3 is TGTGCCATCAGTGACCTCGGGGGTAGCGGGAGCTACGAGCAGCACTTC. Protein product: CAISDLGGSGSYEQHF.

This clonotype was detected ten times or more. This rearrangement joins TRBV6-1 to TRBJ2-7, with D maybe TRBD2 (6 bases). The CDR3 covers 15 residues. V lost 7 bases and J lost 6, with 22 bases in between. CDR1 and CDR2 from the germline V gene are MNHNS and SASEGT. The CDR3 sequence is CASNQPGLSTAEQYF. CDR3 coding DNA: TGTGCCAGCAATCAACCGGGACTTTCCACCGCCGAGCAGTACTTC.

This clonotype was seen a handful of times. The chain employs TRBV19 and TRBJ1-5, with 7 bases identical to TRBD1. The junction had 9 bases not matched to a gene; V was cut back by 6 bases and J by 4 bases. CDR1 and CDR2 (germline): LNHDA, SQIVND (reference sequence). This CDR3 spans 15 amino acids. CDR3 DNA sequence: TGTGCCAGTAGCCCAATCCGGGACAGAAATCAGCCCCAGCATTTT. Its protein is CASSPIRDRNQPQHF. Supplemented by reference TRBV19 and TRBJ1-5, the full variable domain reads DGGITQSPKYLFRKEGQNVTLSCEQNLNHDAMYWYRQDPGQGLRLIYYSQIVNDFQKGDIAEGYSVSREKKESFPLTVTSAQKNPTAFYLCASSPIRDRNQPQHFGDGTRLSIL.

This clonotype has a count of ten or more. J is TRBJ1-2 and V is TRBV2; TRBD1 is a possible D gene (6 bases). Between the trimmed V and J ends, which lost 2 bases and 8 bases, there was a span of 9 bases. The germline gives CDR1 SNHLY, CDR2 FYNNEI. The CDR3 length is 12 residues. The chain's CDR3 is CASSEQGWGYTF. DNA of the CDR3: TGTGCCAGCAGTGAACAGGGGTGGGGCTACACCTTC.

Of note for this clonotype: An end of the junction does not agree with germline; a read error may underlie this. The rearrangement uses TRBV29-1 and TRBJ2-3, with 8 nucleotides matching TRBD1. Germline values: CDR1 SQVTM, CDR2 ANQGSEA. There are 13 residues in the CDR3. The CDR3 spells CSATGGSTDTQYF. The DNA of the CDR3 is TGCAGCGCTACAGGGGGAAGCACAGATACGCAGTATTTC.

This clonotype was seen ten or more times. The rearrangement uses TRBV6-1 and TRBJ1-2; D not resolved. CDR3 length equals 15 residues. CDR1 MNHNS and CDR2 SASEGT come from the germline V gene. Trimming took 7 bases from V and 4 from J, leaving 19 bases between them. The CDR3 bases are TGTGCCAGCACCCAACTCCCAGTCTTAGGCTATGGCTACACCTTC. Protein: CASTQLPVLGYGYTF.

The rearrangement uses TRBV4-1 and TRBJ2-5; D not resolved. V was pared by 2 bases and J by 0 bases, with 10 bases between. In germline, CDR1 is MGHRA, CDR2 YSYEKL. The CDR3 runs 15 residues. The CDR3 loop reads CASSQFSGYQETQYF. The DNA for the CDR3 is TGCGCCAGCAGCCAATTCTCTGGGTACCAAGAGACCCAGTACTTC.

As to this clonotype: Being one base from a much bigger clone, this may be a read error. The rearrangement joins TRBV12-3 or TRBV12-4 to TRBJ1-4; tentative D call: TRBD1 (5 bases). The CDR3 is 14 residues long. This CDR3 is CARSLSRGREKLFF. Written as DNA, the CDR3 is TGTGCCAGGAGTTTATCGAGGGGCCGGGAAAAACTGTTTTTT.

The chain couples TRBV7-2 to TRBJ2-6, with D hard to call. V lost 4 bases to trimming and J lost 0 bases, with 4 bases between them. The CDR3 is made up of 14 amino acids. Germline CDR1 and CDR2: SGHTA and FQGNSA. The CDR3 DNA sequence: TGTGCCAGCAGCTCATACTCTGGGGCCAACGTCCTGACTTTC. It specifies CASSSYSGANVLTF.

V usage is TRBV14 and J usage is TRBJ2-7; D may correspond to TRBD1 or TRBD2 (5 bases each). Between the trimmed V and J ends, which lost 4 bases and 3 bases, there was a span of 19 bases. The CDR3 has 16 residues. Germline CDR1 is SGHDN and CDR2 is FVKESK. The CDR3 loop is CASSPARRGAYYEQYF. The CDR3 coding sequence is TGTGCCAGCAGCCCCGCACGTCGAGGGGCCTACTACGAGCAGTACTTC.

V and J are TRBV29-1 and TRBJ2-7; no firm D call. V was pared by 4 bases and J by 4 bases, with 14 bases between. The CDR3 covers 13 residues. Germline V gene data show CDR1 as SQVTM and CDR2 as ANQGSEA. CDR3: CSVGNGRIYEQYF. CDR3 nucleotide sequence: TGCAGCGTTGGCAATGGTCGGATATACGAGCAGTACTTC.

This clonotype has only one observation. This rearrangement joins TRBV10-3 to TRBJ1-5; TRBD1 might be the D (6 bases). Germline V lookup: CDR1 ENHRY, CDR2 SYGVKD. CDR3 length: 15 residues. V was shortened by 2 bases and J by 0 bases, with 8 bases between the two germline ends. As DNA, the CDR3 is TGTGCCATCAGTGAGGGACAGCTTAGCAATCAGCCCCAGCATTTT. Translating it yields CAISEGQLSNQPQHF.

This clonotype is a singleton in its sample. V is TRBV12-3 or TRBV12-4 and J is TRBJ2-1; 13 positions match TRBD2. The CDR3 consists of 14 residues. Trimming removed 6 bases from V and 9 bases from J; junction bases left unmatched: 5. As DNA, the CDR3 is TGTGCCAGCAGCTCTGGACTAGCGGGAGTTGAGCAGTTCTTC. It yields the protein CASSSGLAGVEQFF.

Worth noting for this clonotype: Germline and junction disagree at one end, which may indicate a read error. The rearrangement joins TRBV7-2 to TRBJ2-1; either TRBD1 or TRBD2 may supply D (5 bases each). Per the germline V gene, CDR1 is SGHTA and CDR2 is FQGNSA. This CDR3 comprises 16 residues. The CDR3 is CASSLASGTVYTEQFF. The CDR3 DNA reads as TGTGCCAGCAGCTTAGCGTCGGGGACCGTTTACACTGAGCAGTTCTTC. The full variable domain, in which reference TRBV7-2 and TRBJ2-1 provide the parts outside the CDR3, is GAGVSQSPSNKVTEKGKDVELRCDPISGHTALYWYRQSLGQGLEFLIYFQGNSAPDKSGLPSDRFSAERTGGSVSTLTIQRTQQEDSAVYLCASSLASGTVYTEQFFGPGTRLTVL.

This clonotype was counted only a few times. This chain uses TRBV28 with TRBJ2-2, with 8 bases aligning to TRBD1. The CDR3 sequence is 15 residues long. V lost 6 bases and J lost 7; bases outside the gene matches: 10. CDR1 is MDHEN and CDR2 is SYDVKM in the germline V gene. The CDR3 region has the DNA TGTGCCAGCAGCCCGACAGGGGACCCACGCGGGGAGCTGTTTTTT. This translates into CASSPTGDPRGELFF.

In this sample, this clonotype turned up a few times. V usage is TRBV6-2 or TRBV6-3 and J usage is TRBJ2-5; D gene uncertain. Germline CDR1 MNHEY, CDR2 SVGEGT. With 7 bases removed from V and 1 base from J, the gap between germline ends came to 10 bases. The CDR3 runs 13 residues. The CDR3 sequence: CASNRRPQETQYF. For the CDR3, the DNA is TGTGCCAGCAATCGGCGGCCCCAAGAGACCCAGTACTTC.